This T cell receptor beta chain was identified during a study of blood T cells in healthy people across ages. This CDR3 is built from 13 residues. V was pared by 6 bases and J by 6 bases, with 6 bases of the junction left unmatched. From germline, CDR1 is MNHNS and CDR2 SASEGT. Alongside a J-beta primer mix, a sample-barcoded 5' primer served in a second PCR lasting about 6 to 11 cycles. TCRdb re-derived calls from the 5' RACE reads in MiXCR, one entry per CDR3 protein. This sample has approximately 670,000 distinct CDR3 sequences, with around 38% found just once. Caucasian individuals from Russia who were healthy and aged 6 to 90 acted as donors.

The clonotype was recovered from an older man in good health. This chain connects TRBV6-1 to TRBJ1-1; 8 bases align to TRBD1. The sample was blood. The CDR3 sequence is CASSRQGKAEAFF. The DNA of the CDR3 is TGTGCCAGCAGCCGACAGGGGAAGGCTGAAGCTTTCTTT.